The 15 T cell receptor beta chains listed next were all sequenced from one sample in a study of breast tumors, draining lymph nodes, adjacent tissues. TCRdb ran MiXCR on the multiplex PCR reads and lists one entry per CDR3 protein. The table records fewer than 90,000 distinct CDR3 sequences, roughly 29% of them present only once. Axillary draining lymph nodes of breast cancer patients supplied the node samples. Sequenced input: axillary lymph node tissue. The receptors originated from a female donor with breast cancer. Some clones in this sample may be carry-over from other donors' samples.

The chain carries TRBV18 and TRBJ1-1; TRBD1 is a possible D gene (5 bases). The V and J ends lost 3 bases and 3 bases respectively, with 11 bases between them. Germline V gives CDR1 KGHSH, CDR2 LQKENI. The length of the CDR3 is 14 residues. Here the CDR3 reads CASSPGLGDTEAFF. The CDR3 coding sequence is TGTGCCAGCTCACCTGGACTGGGGGACACTGAAGCTTTCTTT.

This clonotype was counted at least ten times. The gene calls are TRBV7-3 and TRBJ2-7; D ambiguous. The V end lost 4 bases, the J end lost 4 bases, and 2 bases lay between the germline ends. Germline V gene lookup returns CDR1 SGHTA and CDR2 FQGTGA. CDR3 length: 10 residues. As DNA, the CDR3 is TGTGCCAGCAGCTCGTACGAGCAGTACTTC. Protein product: CASSSYEQYF.

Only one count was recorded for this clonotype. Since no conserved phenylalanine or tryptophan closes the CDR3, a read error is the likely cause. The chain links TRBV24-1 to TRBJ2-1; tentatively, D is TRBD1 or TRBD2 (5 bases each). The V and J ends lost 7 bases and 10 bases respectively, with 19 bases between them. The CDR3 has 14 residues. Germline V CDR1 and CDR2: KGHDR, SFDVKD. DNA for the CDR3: TGTGCCACCAGAAGGGACGGCCAGTTCTCCGAGCAGTTCCTC. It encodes CATRRDGQFSEQFL.

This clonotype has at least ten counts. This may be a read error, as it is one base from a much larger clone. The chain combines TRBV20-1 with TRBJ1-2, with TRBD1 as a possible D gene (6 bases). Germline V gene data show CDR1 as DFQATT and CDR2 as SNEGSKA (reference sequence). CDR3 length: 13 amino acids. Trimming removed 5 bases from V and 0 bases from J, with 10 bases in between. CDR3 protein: CSAVAGANYGYTF. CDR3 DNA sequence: TGCAGTGCTGTGGCAGGGGCTAACTATGGCTACACCTTC.

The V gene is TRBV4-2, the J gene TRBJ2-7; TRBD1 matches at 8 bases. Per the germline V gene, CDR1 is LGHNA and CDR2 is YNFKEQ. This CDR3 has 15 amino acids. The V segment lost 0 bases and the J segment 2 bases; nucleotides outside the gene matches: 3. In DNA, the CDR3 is TGTGCCAGCAGCCAAGAGACAGGGGCCCCCTACGAGCAGTACTTC. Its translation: CASSQETGAPYEQYF.

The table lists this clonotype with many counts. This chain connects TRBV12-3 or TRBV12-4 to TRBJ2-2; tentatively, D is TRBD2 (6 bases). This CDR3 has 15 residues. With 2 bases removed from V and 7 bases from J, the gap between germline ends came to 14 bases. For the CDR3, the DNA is TGTGCCAGCAGTTTAAATCGGGGGTATGGCGGGGAGCTGTTTTTT. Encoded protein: CASSLNRGYGGELFF.

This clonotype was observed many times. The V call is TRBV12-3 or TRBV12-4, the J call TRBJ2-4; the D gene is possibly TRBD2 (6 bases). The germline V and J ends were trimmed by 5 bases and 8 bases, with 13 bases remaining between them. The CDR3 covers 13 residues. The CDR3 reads CASSGGVGDIQYF. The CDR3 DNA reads TGTGCCAGCAGTGGCGGGGTTGGGGACATTCAGTACTTC.

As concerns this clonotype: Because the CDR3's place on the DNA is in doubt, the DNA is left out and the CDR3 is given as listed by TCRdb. This chain's CDR3 is CDSSFYICSARGDRDYEQYF. The gene calls are TRBV14 and TRBJ2-7; the D segment call TRBD1 is taken from the table without a DNA check. The CDR3 spans 20 amino acids, including both terminal residues. Germline values: CDR1 SGHDN, CDR2 FVKESK.

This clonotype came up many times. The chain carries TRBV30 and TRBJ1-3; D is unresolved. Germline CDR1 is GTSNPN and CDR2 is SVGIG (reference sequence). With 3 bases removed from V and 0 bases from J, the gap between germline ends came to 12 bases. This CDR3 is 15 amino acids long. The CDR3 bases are TGTGCCTGGAGGAAGATCAGTGACTCTGGAAACACCATATATTTT. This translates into CAWRKISDSGNTIYF.

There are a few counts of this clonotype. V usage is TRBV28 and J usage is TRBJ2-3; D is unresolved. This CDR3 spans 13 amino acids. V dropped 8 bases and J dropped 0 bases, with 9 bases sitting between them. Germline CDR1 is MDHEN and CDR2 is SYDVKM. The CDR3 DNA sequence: TGTGCCAGCGGTTCGGAGAGCACAGATACGCAGTATTTT. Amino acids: CASGSESTDTQYF.

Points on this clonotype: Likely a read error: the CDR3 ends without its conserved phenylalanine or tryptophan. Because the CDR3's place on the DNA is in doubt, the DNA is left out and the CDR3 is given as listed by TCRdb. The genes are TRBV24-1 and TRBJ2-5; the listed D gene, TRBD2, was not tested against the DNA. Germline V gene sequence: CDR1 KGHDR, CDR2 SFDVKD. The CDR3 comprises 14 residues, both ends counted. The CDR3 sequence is CATSDPGLAGGRAL.

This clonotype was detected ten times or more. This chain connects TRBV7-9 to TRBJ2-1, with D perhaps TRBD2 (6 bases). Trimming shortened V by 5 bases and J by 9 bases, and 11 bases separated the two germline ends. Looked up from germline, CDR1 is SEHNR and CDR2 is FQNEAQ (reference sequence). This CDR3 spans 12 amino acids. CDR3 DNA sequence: TGTGCCAGCAGCGGTACTAGCTTTGAGCAGTTCTTC. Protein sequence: CASSGTSFEQFF.

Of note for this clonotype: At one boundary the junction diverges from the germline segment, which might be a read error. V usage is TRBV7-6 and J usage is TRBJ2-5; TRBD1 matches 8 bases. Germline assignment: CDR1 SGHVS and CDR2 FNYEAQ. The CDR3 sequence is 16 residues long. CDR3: CACSLALPTGVETQYF. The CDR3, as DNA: TGTGCCTGCAGCTTAGCCCTACCGACAGGGGTGGAGACCCAGTACTTC.

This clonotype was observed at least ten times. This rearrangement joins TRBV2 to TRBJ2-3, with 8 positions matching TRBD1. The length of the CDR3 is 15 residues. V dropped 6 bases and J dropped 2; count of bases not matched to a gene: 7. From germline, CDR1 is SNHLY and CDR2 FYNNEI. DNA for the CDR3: TGTGCCAGCAGGAAACAGGGGGGCGACACAGATACGCAGTATTTT. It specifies CASRKQGGDTDTQYF.

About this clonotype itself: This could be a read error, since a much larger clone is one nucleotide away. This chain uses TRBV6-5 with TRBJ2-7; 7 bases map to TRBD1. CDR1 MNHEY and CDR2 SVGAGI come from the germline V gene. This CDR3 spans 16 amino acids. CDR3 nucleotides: TGTGCCAGCAGTCACTCGCCCACAGGGGATCCCTGCGAGCAGTACTTC. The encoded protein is CASSHSPTGDPCEQYF.